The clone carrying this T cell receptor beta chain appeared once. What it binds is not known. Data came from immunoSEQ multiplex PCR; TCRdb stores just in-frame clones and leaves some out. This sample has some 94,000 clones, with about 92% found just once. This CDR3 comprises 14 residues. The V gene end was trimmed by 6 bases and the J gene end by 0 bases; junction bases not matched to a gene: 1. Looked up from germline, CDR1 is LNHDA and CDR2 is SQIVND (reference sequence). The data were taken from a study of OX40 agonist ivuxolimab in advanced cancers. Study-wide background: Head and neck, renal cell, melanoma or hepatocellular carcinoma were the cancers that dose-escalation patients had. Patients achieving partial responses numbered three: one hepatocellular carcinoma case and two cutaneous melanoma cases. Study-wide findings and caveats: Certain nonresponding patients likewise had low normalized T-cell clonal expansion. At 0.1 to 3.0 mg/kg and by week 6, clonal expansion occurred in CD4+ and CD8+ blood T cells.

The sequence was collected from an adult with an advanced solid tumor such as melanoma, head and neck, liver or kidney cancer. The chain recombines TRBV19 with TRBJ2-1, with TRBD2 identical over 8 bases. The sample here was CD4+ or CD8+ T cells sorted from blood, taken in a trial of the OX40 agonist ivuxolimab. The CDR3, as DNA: TGTGCCAGTAGGCTAGCGGGCTCCTACAATGAGCAGTTCTTC. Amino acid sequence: CASRLAGSYNEQFF. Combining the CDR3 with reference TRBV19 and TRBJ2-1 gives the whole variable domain DGGITQSPKYLFRKEGQNVTLSCEQNLNHDAMYWYRQDPGQGLRLIYYSQIVNDFQKGDIAEGYSVSREKKESFPLTVTSAQKNPTAFYLCASRLAGSYNEQFFGPGTRLTVL.